This T cell receptor beta chain was sequenced for a study of blood T cell repertoires in COVID-19. This clone was picked up a small number of times. Clones were read by immunoSEQ multiplex PCR, and TCRdb kept only the in-frame ones, dropping some. The sample yields 100,000 to 150,000 clones, roughly 72% seen once. Seattle patients were enrolled while actively infected and followed longitudinally. This CDR3 has 16 residues. Germline V CDR1 and CDR2: MGHRA, YSYEKL. Trimming pared 0 bases from V and 7 bases from J, leaving 13 bases between. Sequences were obtained from peripheral blood. The chain couples TRBV4-1 to TRBJ1-6, with D maybe TRBD1 (5 bases). The origin of this receptor is an elderly man with COVID-19, enrolled during active disease. CDR3 coding DNA: TGCGCCAGCAGCCAAGATTGGGGGGAAAGGAATTCACCCCTCCACTTT. Residues: CASSQDWGERNSPLHF.